This T cell receptor (beta chain) came from a study of control samples from healthy donors and cancer patients (dated by TCRdb to the early 2020s). Reading the germline V gene gives CDR1 MDHEN and CDR2 SYDVKM. V and J lose 2 bases and 6 bases, and a span of 8 bases separates them. Its CDR3 holds 12 amino acids, cysteine through phenylalanine. Only the CDR3 portion is preserved as DNA: 36 bases, with reading frame beginning at the first base. For this clone: Its antigen is currently not known. No per-base quality is available; no much larger clone lies one base away.

Library creation used the immunoSEQ multiplex PCR assay. TCRdb's version of the immuneACCESS table is confined to in-frame rearrangements and falls short of the full clone set. An unresolved V gene accounts for under half of the shortfall where checked; the remainder is of unknown origin. This sample lists tens of thousands of clones; about 90% were detected once. The ten largest clonotypes hold 6% of the sample. This TCR was recovered from a man between 60 and 75 years old with colorectal cancer. Sequenced material: PBMCs. The chain uses TRBV28 and TRBJ2-7; TRBD1 is a weak D gene call, 6 bases matching. The CDR3 protein is CASSLPRGEQYF. The nucleotide sequence is TGTGCCAGCAGTTTACCCAGGGGCGAGCAGTACTTC.